This entry lists 12 T cell receptor beta chains sequenced from one sample in a study of CD8 T cells in Susac syndrome. RNA was extracted with the RNeasy kit, and a quantity of about 0.45 to 1 ug was reverse transcribed using random hexamers. TCRdb fed the immunoSEQ multiplex PCR reads into MiXCR, producing one record per CDR3 protein. The sample has around 79,000 distinct CDR3 sequences, just under 95% seen once; the top ten hold 0.3% to 0.4%. The sequenced sample consisted of CD8+ T cells from PBMCs. These receptors all come from a human donor with multiple sclerosis.

This chain links TRBV27 with TRBJ2-7, with D tentatively TRBD2 (6 bases). V lost 5 bases, J lost 6 bases, and 17 bases lay in between. The CDR3 contains 14 residues. CDR1 MNHEY and CDR2 SMNVEV come from the germline V gene (reference sequence). The CDR3 DNA reads TGTGCCAGCAGTAACGGGGGTGGGGGATCCGAGCAGTACTTC. Amino acids: CASSNGGGGSEQYF.

This sequence joins TRBV19 and TRBJ2-3, with D possibly matching TRBD2 (6 bases). The CDR3 loop spans 15 amino acids. Germline loops: CDR1 LNHDA, CDR2 SQIVND (reference sequence). The V end was cut by 5 bases, the J end by 1 base, with 13 bases between. The CDR3 spells CASSFLAEGTDTQYF. Written as DNA, the CDR3 is TGTGCCAGTAGTTTCTTAGCGGAAGGCACAGATACGCAGTATTTT.

The chain carries TRBV11-1 and TRBJ2-3; TRBD2 agrees at 11 bases. Germline CDR1 reads SGHAT; CDR2 reads FQDESV (reference sequence). V shed 5 bases, J shed 1 base, and the junction held 17 bases outside the gene matches. CDR3 length: 20 residues. The CDR3 nucleotides read TGTGCCAGCAGCCTATTTCCGACTAGCGGGACTTTGGACGGCACAGATACGCAGTATTTT. This gives the protein CASSLFPTSGTLDGTDTQYF.

The CDR3 here is CAWSVSSGNTIYF. CDR3 DNA sequence: TGTGCCTGGAGTGTTTCCTCTGGAAACACCATATATTTT. The J gene is TRBJ1-3, the V gene TRBV30; D is undetermined. Germline lookup yields CDR1 GTSNPN and CDR2 SVGIG (reference sequence). Trimming took off 0 bases at V and 0 bases at J, with 3 bases between the two ends. The length of the CDR3 is 13 residues.

This clonotype came up once. This rearrangement joins TRBV27 to TRBJ1-4; weak D call: TRBD1 (5 bases). The V and J ends lost 3 bases and 7 bases respectively, with 9 bases between them. Germline V CDR1 and CDR2: MNHEY, SMNVEV (reference sequence). The CDR3 consists of 13 residues. This CDR3 reads CASSFGGSEKLFF. The CDR3 nucleotides are TGTGCCAGCAGTTTTGGGGGAAGTGAAAAACTGTTTTTT.

The chain recombines TRBV7-9 with TRBJ2-5; TRBD1 matches at 7 bases. The CDR3 spans 15 residues. Germline-derived CDR1 and CDR2 are SEHNR and FQNEAQ (reference sequence). The V and J ends lost 4 bases and 4 bases, in that order; junction bases with no gene match: 9. CDR3 sequence (DNA): TGTGCCAGCAGCTCCGCAGGGGGTAGGGGAGAGACCCAGTACTTC. Its protein is CASSSAGGRGETQYF.

V usage is TRBV13 and J usage is TRBJ2-1, with D maybe TRBD1 (5 bases). Germline CDR1 and CDR2: PRHDT and FYEKMQ (reference sequence). The V end lost 3 bases, the J end lost 6 bases, and 6 bases lay between the germline ends. The CDR3 has 12 amino acids. This CDR3 reads CASSLDINEQFF. CDR3 nucleotides: TGTGCCAGCAGCTTGGACATCAATGAGCAGTTCTTC.

This clonotype was seen only a few times. The V gene is TRBV4-1, the J gene TRBJ1-4, with TRBD1 as a possible D gene (5 bases). The CDR3 consists of 14 residues. V lost 3 bases to trimming and J lost 8 bases, with 13 bases between them. Germline assignment: CDR1 MGHRA and CDR2 YSYEKL. CDR3 DNA sequence: TGCGCCAGCAGCCACCCCTCAGGGAGGGAAAAACTGTTTTTT. Translated, it gives CASSHPSGREKLFF.

The sample holds one count of this clonotype. DNA of the CDR3: TGTGCCAGCAGGCTAGGACGCGGAGGGGCCTACGAGCAGTACTTC. This translates into CASRLGRGGAYEQYF. The rearrangement uses TRBV27 and TRBJ2-7; maybe TRBD2 (6 bases). This CDR3 spans 15 amino acids. Trimming cost V 6 bases and J 2 bases, with 17 bases left between them. CDR1 is MNHEY and CDR2 is SMNVEV in the germline V gene (reference sequence).

The rearrangement uses TRBV7-6 and TRBJ2-4; 11 positions match TRBD2. Unmatched junction bases numbered 4, after V lost 4 bases and J lost 8 bases. The germline V gene has CDR1 SGHVS and CDR2 FNYEAQ. The CDR3 extends over 14 amino acids. The DNA for the CDR3 is TGTGCCAGCAGCTCCACTAGCGGGAGAGACATTCAGTACTTC. Translating gives CASSSTSGRDIQYF.

The chain couples TRBV20-1 to TRBJ2-1, with TRBD1 as a possible D gene (5 bases). Per germline, CDR1 DFQATT and CDR2 SNEGSKA (reference sequence). This CDR3 has 11 amino acids. V was trimmed by 5 bases and J by 12 bases, leaving 14 bases between them. The CDR3 DNA follows: TGCAGTGCTCCGACAGAGACGGTGCAGTTCTTC. Translated, it gives CSAPTETVQFF.

The DNA of the CDR3 is TGTGCCAGCTCACCACGGGTATGGGTCCCCTATGGCTACACCTTC. It yields the protein CASSPRVWVPYGYTF. The chain is built from TRBV18 and TRBJ1-2, with D uncertain. This CDR3 has 15 amino acids. Per germline, CDR1 KGHSH and CDR2 LQKENI. The ends were cut back, 1 base at V and 4 bases at J, with 13 bases in the middle. The whole variable domain, filled in from reference TRBV18 and TRBJ1-2, reads NAGVMQNPRHLVRRRGQEARLRCSPMKGHSHVYWYRQLPEEGLKFMVYLQKENIIDESGMPKERFSAEFPKEGPSILRIQQVVRGDSAAYFCASSPRVWVPYGYTFGSGTRLTVV.